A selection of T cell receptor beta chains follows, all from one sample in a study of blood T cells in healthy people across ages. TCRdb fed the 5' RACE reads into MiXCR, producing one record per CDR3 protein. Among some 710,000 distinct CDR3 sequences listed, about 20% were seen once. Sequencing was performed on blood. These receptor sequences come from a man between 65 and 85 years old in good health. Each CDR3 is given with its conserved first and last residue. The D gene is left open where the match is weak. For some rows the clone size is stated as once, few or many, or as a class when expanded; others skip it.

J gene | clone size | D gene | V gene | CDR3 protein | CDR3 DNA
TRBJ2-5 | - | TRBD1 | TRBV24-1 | CATSEGGQGLETQYF | TGTGCCACCAGTGAAGGAGGACAGGGGCTGGAGACCCAGTACTTC
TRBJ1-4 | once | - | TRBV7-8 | CASSLSLNKKLFF | TGTGCCAGCAGCTTATCTCTTAATAAAAAACTGTTTTTT
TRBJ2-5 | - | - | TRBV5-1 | CASSLAQGRETQYF | TGCGCCAGCAGCTTGGCGCAGGGGAGAGAGACCCAGTACTTC
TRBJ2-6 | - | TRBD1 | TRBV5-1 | CASSLGQGATGANVLTF | TGCGCCAGCAGCCTCGGACAGGGGGCCACTGGGGCCAACGTCCTGACTTTC
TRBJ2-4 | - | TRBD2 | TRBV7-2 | CASSLGPSGIKDIQYF | TGTGCCAGCAGCTTAGGCCCTAGCGGGATTAAAGACATTCAGTACTTC
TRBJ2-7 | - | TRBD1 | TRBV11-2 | CASSITGTGGYEQYF | TGTGCCAGCAGCATAACCGGGACAGGGGGTTACGAGCAGTACTTC
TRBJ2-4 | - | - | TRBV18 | CASSPSQLAKNIQYF | TGTGCCAGCTCACCTTCACAGCTAGCCAAAAACATTCAGTACTTC
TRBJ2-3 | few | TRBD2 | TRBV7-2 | CASSPKTSGRDTQYF | TGTGCCAGCAGCCCCAAGACTAGCGGGAGGGATACGCAGTATTTT
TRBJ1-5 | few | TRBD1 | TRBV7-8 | CASSPRTGLNQPQHF | TGTGCCAGCAGCCCTCGGACAGGGCTCAATCAGCCCCAGCATTTT
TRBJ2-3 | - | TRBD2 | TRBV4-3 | CASSLSTSGSTDTQYF | TGCGCCAGCAGCTTATCGACTAGCGGTAGCACAGATACGCAGTATTTT
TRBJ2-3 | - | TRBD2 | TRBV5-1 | CASTGGTRTDTQYF | TGCGCCAGCACCGGGGGGACCCGCACAGATACGCAGTATTTT
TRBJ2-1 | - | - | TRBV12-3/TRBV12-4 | CASSHNNEQFF | TGTGCCAGCAGTCACAACAATGAGCAGTTCTTC
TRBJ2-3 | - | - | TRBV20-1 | CSAGGTDTQYF | TGCAGTGCTGGTGGGACAGATACGCAGTATTTT
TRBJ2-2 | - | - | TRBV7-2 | CASSFNGGAGELFF | TGTGCCAGCAGCTTCAACGGCGGAGCCGGGGAGCTGTTTTTT
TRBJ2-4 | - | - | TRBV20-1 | CSAPPPPLAKNIQYF | TGCAGTGCTCCCCCTCCCCCTCTAGCCAAAAACATTCAGTACTTC
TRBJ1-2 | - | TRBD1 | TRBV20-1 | CSAGQGTYGYTF | TGCAGTGCTGGACAGGGTACTTATGGCTACACCTTC
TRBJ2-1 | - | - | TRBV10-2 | CASRSQEMVQFF | TGCGCCAGCAGGTCCCAAGAAATGGTGCAGTTCTTC
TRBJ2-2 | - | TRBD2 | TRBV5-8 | CASSRGRRTSGGELFF | TGTGCCAGCAGCCGTGGAAGGCGGACTAGCGGGGGGGAGCTGTTTTTT
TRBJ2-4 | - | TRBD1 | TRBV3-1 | CASSRLGQGSNIQYF | TGTGCCAGCAGCCGGCTGGGACAGGGGTCAAACATTCAGTACTTC
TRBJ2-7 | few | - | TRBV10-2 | CASSESGTLVTYEQYF | TGCGCCAGCAGTGAGAGTGGGACATTAGTTACCTACGAGCAGTACTTC
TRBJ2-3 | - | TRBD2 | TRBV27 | CASSEGLAGSSTDTQYF | TGTGCCAGCAGTGAGGGACTAGCGGGGTCTAGCACAGATACGCAGTATTTT
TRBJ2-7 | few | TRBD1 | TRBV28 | CASREYRGNYEQYF | TGTGCCAGCAGAGAATACAGGGGAAACTACGAGCAGTACTTC
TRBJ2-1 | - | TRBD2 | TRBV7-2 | CASSLESSGTFIF | TGTGCCAGCAGCTTAGAGAGTAGCGGGACCTTTATCTTC
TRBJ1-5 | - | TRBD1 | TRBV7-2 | CASSTQTGATDQPQHF | TGTGCCAGCAGCACGCAAACAGGGGCTACAGATCAGCCCCAGCATTTT
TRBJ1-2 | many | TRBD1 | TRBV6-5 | CASSRDRGGYGYTF | TGTGCCAGCAGTCGGGACAGGGGTGGCTATGGCTACACCTTC
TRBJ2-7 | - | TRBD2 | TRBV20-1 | CSAQTSGATYEQYF | TGCAGTGCCCAGACTAGCGGGGCAACCTACGAGCAGTACTTC
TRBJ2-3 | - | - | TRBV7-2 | CASSLEWMDTQYF | TGTGCCAGCAGCTTGGAGTGGATGGATACGCAGTATTTT
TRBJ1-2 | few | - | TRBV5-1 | CASSLDGVGGGYTF | TGCGCCAGCAGCTTGGACGGAGTTGGAGGTGGCTACACCTTC
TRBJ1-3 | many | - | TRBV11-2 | CASSLEGTPNTIYF | TGTGCCAGCAGCTTAGAAGGGACACCAAACACCATATATTTT
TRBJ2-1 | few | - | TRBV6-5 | CASSRREAANEQFF | TGTGCCAGCAGCCGGAGGGAGGCGGCCAATGAGCAGTTCTTC
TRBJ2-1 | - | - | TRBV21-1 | CASSKVASGGTSYNEQFF | TGTGCCAGCAGCAAAGTTGCTAGCGGGGGCACCTCCTACAATGAGCAGTTCTTC
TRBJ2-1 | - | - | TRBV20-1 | CSALSGINEQFF | TGCAGTGCCCTTTCGGGGATAAATGAGCAGTTCTTC
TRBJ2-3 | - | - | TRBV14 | CASSQENGKRTDTQYF | TGTGCCAGCAGCCAAGAGAACGGGAAGCGCACAGATACGCAGTATTTT
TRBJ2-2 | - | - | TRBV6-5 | CAIRRTTGELFF | TGTGCCATTCGACGGACTACCGGGGAGCTGTTTTTT
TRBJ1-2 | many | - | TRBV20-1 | CSARVPGSLGYTF | TGCAGTGCTAGAGTACCAGGGTCTCTTGGCTACACCTTC
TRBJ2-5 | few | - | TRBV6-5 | CASSYQSTQETQYF | TGTGCCAGCAGTTACCAATCAACCCAAGAGACCCAGTACTTC
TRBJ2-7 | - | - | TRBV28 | CASTQGGSPPYEQYF | TGTGCCAGCACCCAAGGTGGGAGCCCTCCTTACGAGCAGTACTTC
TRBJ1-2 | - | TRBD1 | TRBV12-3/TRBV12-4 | CASTDRDYYGYTF | TGTGCCAGCACCGACAGGGATTACTATGGCTACACCTTC
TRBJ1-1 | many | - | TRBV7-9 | CASSLVGVNTEAFF | TGCGCCAGCAGCTTGGTGGGAGTGAACACTGAAGCTTTCTTT
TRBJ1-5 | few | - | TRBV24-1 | CATSDLPPNGANQPQHF | TGTGCCACCAGTGATTTGCCACCAAATGGGGCTAATCAGCCCCAGCATTTT
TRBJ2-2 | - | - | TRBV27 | CASRREFAGELFF | TGTGCCAGCAGACGGGAGTTCGCCGGGGAGCTGTTTTTT
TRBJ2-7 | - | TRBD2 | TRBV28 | CASSLLKRGWRNEQYF | TGTGCCAGCAGTTTACTTAAGCGGGGCTGGAGGAACGAGCAGTACTTC
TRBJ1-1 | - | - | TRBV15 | CATSRDSRLRGTEAFF | TGTGCCACCAGCAGAGATTCCCGGCTACGAGGGACTGAAGCTTTCTTT
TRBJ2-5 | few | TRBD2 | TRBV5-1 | CASSSLAGTSGEETQYF | TGCGCCAGCAGCTCTTTGGCCGGAACTAGCGGCGAAGAGACCCAGTACTTC
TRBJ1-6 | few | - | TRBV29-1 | CSARLGGGNSPLHF | TGCAGCGCCCGCTTGGGGGGGGGCAATTCACCCCTCCACTTT
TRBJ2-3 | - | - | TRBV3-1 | CASSQGDFPSTDTQYF | TGTGCCAGCAGCCAAGGCGACTTTCCTAGCACAGATACGCAGTATTTT
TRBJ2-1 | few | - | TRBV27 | CASSLAYTYNEQFF | TGTGCCAGCAGTTTGGCCTATACCTACAATGAGCAGTTCTTC
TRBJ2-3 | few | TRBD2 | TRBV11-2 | CASSLDPGGGASAQYF | TGTGCCAGCAGCTTAGATCCGGGAGGGGGGGCGTCCGCGCAGTATTTT
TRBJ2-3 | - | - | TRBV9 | CASSGFRDGTDTQYF | TGTGCCAGCAGCGGTTTCCGGGACGGCACAGATACGCAGTATTTT
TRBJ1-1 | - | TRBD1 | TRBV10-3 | CAISESAGQGRVNTEAFF | TGTGCCATCAGTGAGTCCGCGGGACAGGGGAGGGTTAACACTGAAGCTTTCTTT
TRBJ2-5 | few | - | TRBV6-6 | CATSPKTGSETQYF | TGTGCCACATCCCCGAAAACAGGGTCCGAGACCCAGTACTTC
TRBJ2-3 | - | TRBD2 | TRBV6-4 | CASSDSIPREGTDTQYF | TGTGCCAGCAGTGACTCGATACCGCGGGAGGGCACAGATACGCAGTATTTT
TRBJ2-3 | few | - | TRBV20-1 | CSARPHWAFTDTQYF | TGCAGTGCTAGACCCCATTGGGCCTTTACAGATACGCAGTATTTT